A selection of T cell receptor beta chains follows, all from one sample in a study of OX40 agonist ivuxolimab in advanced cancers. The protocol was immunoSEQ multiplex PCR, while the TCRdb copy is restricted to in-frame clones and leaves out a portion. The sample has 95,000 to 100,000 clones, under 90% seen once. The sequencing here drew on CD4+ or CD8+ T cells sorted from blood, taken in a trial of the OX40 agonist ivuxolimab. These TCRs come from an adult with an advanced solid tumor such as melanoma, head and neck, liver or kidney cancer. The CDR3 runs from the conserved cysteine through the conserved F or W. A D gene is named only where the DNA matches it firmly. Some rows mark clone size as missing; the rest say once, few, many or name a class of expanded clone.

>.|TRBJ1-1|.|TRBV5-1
CASSLSRMNTEAFF
TGCGCCAGCAGCTTGTCCAGGATGAACACTGAAGCTTTCTTT
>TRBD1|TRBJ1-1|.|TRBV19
CASRRGGQGNTEAFF
TGTGCCAGTAGGAGGGGTGGACAGGGTAACACTGAAGCTTTCTTT
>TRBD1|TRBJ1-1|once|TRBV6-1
CASTQGDSNTEAFF
TGTGCCAGCACCCAAGGGGACAGTAACACTGAAGCTTTCTTT
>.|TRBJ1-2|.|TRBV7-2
CASSLDGPQPKGYGYTF
TGTGCCAGCAGCTTAGACGGCCCGCAACCCAAGGGATATGGCTACACCTTC
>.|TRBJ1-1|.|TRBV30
CAWSPPGTSTFF
TGTGCCTGGAGTCCTCCCGGGACCTCGACTTTCTTT
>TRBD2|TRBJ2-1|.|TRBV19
CASAGGGGSYNEQFF
TGTGCCAGTGCCGGCGGGGGGGGTTCCTACAATGAGCAGTTCTTC
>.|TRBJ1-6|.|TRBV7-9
CASSQGRSGSPLHF
TGTGCCAGCAGCCAAGGGAGGTCAGGGTCACCCCTCCACTTT
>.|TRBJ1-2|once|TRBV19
CASSMTAVDGYTF
TGTGCCAGTAGTATGACAGCGGTGGACGGCTACACCTTC
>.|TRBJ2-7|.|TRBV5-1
CASGGSSYEQYF
TGCGCCAGCGGTGGATCCTCCTACGAGCAGTACTTC
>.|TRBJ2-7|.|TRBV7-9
CASSLGVWQYF
TGTGCCAGCAGCTTGGGGGTGTGGCAGTACTTC
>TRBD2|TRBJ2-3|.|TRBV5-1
CASSGLAGADTQYF
TGCGCCAGCAGCGGCCTAGCGGGAGCAGATACGCAGTATTTT
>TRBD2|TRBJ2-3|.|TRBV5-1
CASSRLAGVGTDTQYF
TGCGCCAGCAGTAGACTAGCGGGAGTGGGCACAGATACGCAGTATTTT
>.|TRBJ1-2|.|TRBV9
CASSVGPPPAYGYTF
TGTGCCAGCAGCGTAGGGCCCCCCCCAGCCTATGGCTACACCTTC
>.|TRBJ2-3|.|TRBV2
CASSEAYRDFRTDTQYF
TGTGCCAGCAGTGAAGCGTACCGGGACTTCCGCACAGATACGCAGTATTTT
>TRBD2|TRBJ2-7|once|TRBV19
CASSATLAGEAYEQYF
TGTGCCAGTAGTGCGACCCTAGCGGGAGAAGCCTACGAGCAGTACTTC
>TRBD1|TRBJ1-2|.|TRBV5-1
CASSLPPGQGTPYGYTF
TGCGCCAGCAGCTTGCCTCCGGGACAGGGGACCCCCTATGGCTACACCTTC
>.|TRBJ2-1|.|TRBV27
CASSLGTVSYNEQFF
TGTGCCAGCAGCCTAGGGACCGTCTCCTACAATGAGCAGTTCTTC
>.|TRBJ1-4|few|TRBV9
CASSSDRSEKLFF
TGTGCCAGCAGTTCAGACAGGTCTGAAAAACTGTTTTTT
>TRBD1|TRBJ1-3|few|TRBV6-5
CASSFHWGTVGNTIYF
TGTGCCAGCAGTTTTCATTGGGGGACAGTTGGAAACACCATATATTTT
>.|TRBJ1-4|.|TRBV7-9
CASSSQRPISTNEKLFF
TGTGCCAGCAGCTCACAACGGCCGATCTCAACTAATGAAAAACTGTTTTTT
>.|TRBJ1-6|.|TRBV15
CATSGGSSYNSPLHF
TGTGCCACCAGCGGCGGGAGCTCCTATAATTCACCCCTCCACTTT
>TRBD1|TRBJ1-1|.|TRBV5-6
CASSRDSSTEAFF
TGTGCCAGCAGCCGGGACAGCTCCACTGAAGCTTTCTTT
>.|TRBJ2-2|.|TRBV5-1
CASNPQGLVNTGELFF
TGCGCCAGCAACCCCCAGGGGCTGGTGAACACCGGGGAGCTGTTTTTT
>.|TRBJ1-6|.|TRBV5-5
CASSSGTDNSPLHF
TGTGCCAGCAGCTCCGGGACCGATAATTCACCCCTCCACTTT
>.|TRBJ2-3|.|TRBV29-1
CSVDRGADTQYF
TGCAGCGTTGATCGGGGGGCCGATACGCAGTATTTT
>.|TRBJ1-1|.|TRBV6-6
CAGRRTGQNTEAFF
TGTGCCGGGCGACGGACGGGACAAAACACTGAAGCTTTCTTT
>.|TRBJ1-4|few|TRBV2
CASSGAPANEKLFF
TGTGCCAGCAGTGGTGCTCCAGCAAATGAAAAACTGTTTTTT
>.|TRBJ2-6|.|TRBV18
CASSPGPYSGANVLTF
TGTGCCAGCTCACCGGGCCCTTACTCTGGGGCCAACGTCCTGACTTTC
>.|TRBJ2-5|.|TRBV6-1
CASSSRDQETQYF
TGTGCCAGCAGCTCCCGGGACCAAGAGACCCAGTACTTC
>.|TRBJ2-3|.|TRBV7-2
CASSLVAGSTDTQYF
TGTGCCAGCAGCTTAGTGGCGGGATCCACAGATACGCAGTATTTT
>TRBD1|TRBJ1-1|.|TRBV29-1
CSVRQGVGTEAFF
TGCAGCGTTAGACAGGGGGTAGGGACTGAAGCTTTCTTT
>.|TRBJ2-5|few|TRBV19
CASSIEAGRETQYF
TGTGCCAGTAGTATAGAGGCAGGGAGGGAGACCCAGTACTTC
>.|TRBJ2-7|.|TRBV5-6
CASETWGINEQYF
TGTGCCAGCGAGACTTGGGGGATCAACGAGCAGTACTTC
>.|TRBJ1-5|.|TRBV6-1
CASSGTIGGRDQPQHF
TGTGCCAGCAGTGGGACTATCGGGGGGCGAGATCAGCCCCAGCATTTT
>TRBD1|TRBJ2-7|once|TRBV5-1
CASSPGQTIRYEQYF
TGCGCCAGCAGCCCGGGACAGACTATACGGTACGAGCAGTACTTC
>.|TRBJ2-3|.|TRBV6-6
CASSYSTPGVTDTQYF
TGTGCCAGCAGTTACTCGACCCCCGGGGTCACAGATACGCAGTATTTT
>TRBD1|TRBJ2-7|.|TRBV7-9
CASIHGSGTGGSYEQYF
TGTGCCAGCATCCACGGTTCCGGGACAGGTGGATCCTACGAGCAGTACTTC
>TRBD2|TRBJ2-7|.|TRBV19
CASSATLAGEAYEQYF
TGTGCCAGTAGTGCGACCCTAGCGGGAGAAGCCTACGAGCAGTACTTC
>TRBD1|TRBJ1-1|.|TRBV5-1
CASSPGGLNTEAFF
TGCGCCAGCAGCCCAGGGGGACTGAACACTGAAGCTTTCTTT
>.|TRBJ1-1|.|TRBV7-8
CASSRGQNTEAFF
TGTGCCAGCAGCAGAGGACAAAACACTGAAGCTTTCTTT